The subject of this entry is one TCR beta chain. Its antigen remains unknown. This sample was included in a study of cytomegalovirus exposure and HLA in healthy donors. Primers included in the PCR were 60 Vbeta and 13 Jbeta primers. Using immunoSEQ multiplex PCR, the repertoire was profiled, and TCRdb retains in-frame clones only, with some absent. The sample carries about 200,000 clones, approximately 86% recorded once. Study-wide findings and caveats: The availability of immune exposure information extended only to CMV serostatus.

Germline values: CDR1 LNHNV, CDR2 YYDKDF (reference sequence). This CDR3 region has 15 residues. V was pared by 0 bases and J by 1 base, with 9 bases between. The rearrangement links TRBV15 to TRBJ1-1, with D unresolved. The TCR sequence derives from a woman in her 30s in good health and CMV-seronegative. Sequenced: PBMCs. The CDR3 spells CATSRDRLANTEAFF. The CDR3 bases are TGTGCCACCAGCAGAGATCGACTTGCGAACACTGAAGCTTTCTTT.